The 27 T cell receptor beta chains given below trace back to one sample, sequenced in a study of T cells after yellow fever vaccination. From the 5' RACE reads, TCRdb called clonotypes with MiXCR, one entry per CDR3 protein. The repertoire has 100,000 to 150,000 distinct CDR3 sequences, about 7% of them found once; the top ten carry just under 2.5%. This material consisted of CD4+ T cells sorted from PBMCs, taken 10 to 11 days after the first yellow fever vaccination. The source of these receptors is a man aged 18 to 29 who received the YFV17D yellow fever vaccine.

This clonotype showed up many times. This sequence joins TRBV5-1 and TRBJ2-7; D might be TRBD2 (6 bases). The CDR3 has 12 residues. Looked up from germline, CDR1 is SGHRS and CDR2 is YFSETQ. V lost 5 bases to trimming and J lost 6 bases, with 12 bases between them. CDR3 sequence reads: CASREGLGEQYF. The DNA for the CDR3 is TGCGCCAGCAGGGAGGGTTTGGGCGAGCAGTACTTC.

This clonotype occurred many times. This chain joins TRBV5-1 and TRBJ2-2; D unclear. CDR3 length equals 13 residues. CDR1 and CDR2 (germline): SGHRS, YFSETQ. Trimming removed 1 base at V and 5 bases at J, with 6 bases between. The CDR3 nucleotides read TGCGCCAGCAGCTTGAGGGTTACCGGGGAGCTGTTTTTT. It translates to CASSLRVTGELFF.

In this sample, this clonotype turned up many times. This CDR3 is CASSAKGLAGGRSYNEQFF. In DNA, the CDR3 is TGTGCCAGCAGCGCCAAGGGACTAGCGGGGGGGCGATCCTACAATGAGCAGTTCTTC. The chain has TRBV11-2 and TRBJ2-1; 16 nucleotides agree with TRBD2. The CDR3 covers 19 residues. The ends lost 5 bases at V and 1 base at J; junction bases unmatched: 8. Germline CDR1 reads SGHAT; CDR2 reads FQNNGV.

This clonotype was seen repeatedly, ten times or more. The chain links TRBV12-3 or TRBV12-4 to TRBJ2-1; D possibly corresponds to TRBD1 (5 bases). The CDR3 covers 14 residues. V was clipped by 2 bases and J by 3 bases, with 8 bases between them. CDR3 loop: CASSLQGNYNEQFF. CDR3 DNA: TGTGCCAGCAGTTTACAGGGTAACTACAATGAGCAGTTCTTC.

Only a few counts were recorded for this clonotype. The rearrangement joins TRBV12-3 or TRBV12-4 to TRBJ2-7; TRBD2 might be the D (7 bases). This CDR3 is 13 amino acids long. The V end lost 5 bases, the J end lost 2 bases, and 10 bases lay between the germline ends. The CDR3 sequence: CASSRGGPYEQYV. In DNA, the CDR3 is TGTGCCAGCAGTAGGGGGGGGCCCTACGAGCAGTACGTC.

V and J are TRBV6-5 and TRBJ1-4; D unresolved. V lost 8 bases, J lost 0 bases, and 16 bases lay in between. The CDR3 loop spans 16 amino acids. Germline V gene data show CDR1 as MNHEY and CDR2 as SVGAGI. The CDR3 sequence is CASHSNDGTTNEKLFF. CDR3 nucleotides: TGTGCCAGCCATTCAAACGACGGCACAACTAATGAAAAACTGTTTTTT.

CDR3 protein: CASSQEGGRDGEQYV. In DNA, the CDR3 is TGCGCCAGCAGCCAAGAGGGTGGCAGGGATGGTGAGCAGTACGTC. The V and J genes are TRBV4-1 and TRBJ2-7, with D maybe TRBD1 (5 bases). In germline, CDR1 is MGHRA, CDR2 YSYEKL. Trimming pared 0 bases from V and 7 bases from J, leaving 16 bases between. The CDR3 length is 15 residues.

This clonotype was counted at least ten times. V and J are TRBV6-2 or TRBV6-3 and TRBJ1-4; D perhaps matches TRBD1 (5 bases). CDR3 length: 15 amino acids. Germline V gene sequence: CDR1 MNHEY, CDR2 SVGEGT. V was pared by 5 bases and J by 5 bases, with 15 bases between. The CDR3 nucleotides read TGTGCCAGCAGTGACCCCCGGGACGGAAATGAAAAACTGTTTTTT. This translates into CASSDPRDGNEKLFF.

This clonotype was detected many times. This chain connects TRBV6-6 to TRBJ2-5; D is uncertain. Germline V gives CDR1 MNHNY, CDR2 SVGAGI (reference sequence). This CDR3 contains 12 residues. Trimming left V 7 bases short and J 5 bases short, with 11 bases between. DNA of the CDR3: TGTGCCAGCATCTCCCAGGAGGAGACCCAGTACTTC. It specifies CASISQEETQYF.

The sample holds a few counts of this clonotype. V gene TRBV4-2 combines with J gene TRBJ1-2; possible D gene TRBD1, 6 bases. The CDR3 spans 14 residues. CDR1 is LGHNA and CDR2 is YNFKEQ in the germline V gene. V was clipped by 1 base and J by 8 bases, with 14 bases between them. The CDR3 region is CASSQAPGDEGYTF. DNA of the CDR3: TGTGCCAGCAGCCAAGCCCCAGGGGATGAAGGCTACACCTTC.

This clonotype was detected many times. The V call is TRBV5-1, the J call TRBJ2-2, with a possible D match to TRBD1 (5 bases). The CDR3 extends over 14 amino acids. Trimming cost V 6 bases and J 6 bases, with 15 bases left between them. In germline, CDR1 is SGHRS, CDR2 YFSETQ. The CDR3 region is CASMETAGSGELFF. In DNA, the CDR3 is TGCGCCAGCATGGAGACGGCAGGGTCCGGGGAGCTGTTTTTT.

This clonotype was counted ten times or more. The chain uses TRBV5-4 and TRBJ2-5; a possible D gene is TRBD2 (5 bases). This CDR3 is 14 amino acids long. The V gene's germline CDR1 is SGHNT and CDR2 YYREEE (reference sequence). Trimming left V 1 base short and J 1 base short, with 8 bases between. DNA of the CDR3: TGTGCCAGCAGCTTGTACGGGATCCAAGAGACCCAGTACTTC. Translating gives CASSLYGIQETQYF.

This clonotype has at least ten counts. This sequence joins TRBV5-1 and TRBJ1-2; 8 bases align to TRBD1. Germline V CDR1 and CDR2: SGHRS, YFSETQ. There are 21 residues in the CDR3. V shed 0 bases and J 0 bases; nucleotides not matched to a gene: 19. CDR3 in amino acids: CASSLEGDRKGLRETNYGYTF. CDR3 sequence (DNA): TGCGCCAGCAGCTTGGAAGGGGACAGGAAGGGGTTGAGAGAAACTAACTATGGCTACACCTTC.

This clonotype occurred many times. The CDR3 DNA is TGTGCCAGCACAACAAGCGCCGGGACTAGGTGGGGTAATGAGCAGTTCTTC. This translates into CASTTSAGTRWGNEQFF. This sequence joins TRBV3-1 and TRBJ2-1, with TRBD2 matching over 8 bases. Germline CDR1 LGHDT, CDR2 YNNKEL (reference sequence). V lost 7 bases, J lost 7 bases, and 18 bases stayed unmatched. The CDR3 has 17 amino acids.

This clonotype was recorded at least ten times. The chain recombines TRBV7-9 with TRBJ2-2; TRBD2 matches at 7 bases. Germline CDR1 and CDR2: SEHNR and FQNEAQ (reference sequence). Germline trimming cut 11 bases from V and 2 bases from J; bases unmatched to any gene: 8. The CDR3 covers 14 residues. The CDR3 DNA follows: TGTGCCCGCACGGCGGGGGTCAACACCGGGGAGCTGTTTTTT. It codes for CARTAGVNTGELFF.

The table lists this clonotype with many counts. This chain joins TRBV7-9 and TRBJ2-5; 9 positions match TRBD2. CDR1 is SEHNR, CDR2 FQNEAQ, per germline (reference sequence). This CDR3 has 13 residues. After removal of 7 bases from V and 6 bases from J, the junction contained 6 bases not matched to a gene. DNA of the CDR3: TGTGCCAGCACCCTAGCGGGGATTCAGACCCAGTACTTC. Translated: CASTLAGIQTQYF.

The genes are TRBV6-1 and TRBJ1-5; D not resolved. V dropped 2 bases and J dropped 3 bases, with 11 bases sitting between them. The CDR3 has 15 amino acids. Germline lookup yields CDR1 MNHNS and CDR2 SASEGT. CDR3 DNA: TGTGCCAGCAGTGAAAGTCCGGGAGACAATCAGCCCCAGCATTTT. It yields the protein CASSESPGDNQPQHF.

Ten or more counts support this clonotype. The V and J genes are TRBV24-1 and TRBJ2-3; 8 bases align to TRBD1. Germline CDR1 reads KGHDR; CDR2 reads SFDVKD. This CDR3 is built from 16 residues. Trimming took 4 bases from V and 2 from J; bases not matched to a gene: 7. The CDR3: CATSEPGGGNTDTQYF. For the CDR3, the DNA is TGTGCCACCAGTGAGCCAGGGGGCGGGAACACAGATACGCAGTATTTT.

This clonotype was seen a handful of times. This chain uses TRBV5-1 with TRBJ2-3, with TRBD2 identical over 11 bases. The germline V gene has CDR1 SGHRS and CDR2 YFSETQ. This CDR3 spans 17 amino acids. The V segment lost 0 bases and the J segment 3 bases; nucleotides outside the gene matches: 6. The CDR3 region is CASSLEPGLAATDTQYF. The CDR3 DNA reads TGCGCCAGCAGCTTGGAGCCGGGACTAGCGGCTACAGATACGCAGTATTTT.

This clonotype was counted at least ten times. The V and J genes are TRBV9 and TRBJ2-1; TRBD2 might be the D (6 bases). CDR3 length equals 15 residues. V lost 1 base to trimming and J lost 0 bases, with 8 bases between them. Germline values: CDR1 SGDLS, CDR2 YYNGEE. The CDR3 reads CASSVRGSSYNEQFF. The CDR3 coding sequence is TGTGCCAGCAGCGTACGGGGGAGCTCCTACAATGAGCAGTTCTTC.

This clonotype has only a few counts. The chain is built from TRBV7-9 and TRBJ2-7; 9 nucleotides match TRBD1. Germline V CDR1 and CDR2: SEHNR, FQNEAQ (reference sequence). This CDR3 comprises 15 residues. J lost 6 bases, V lost 1 base, and 7 bases had no gene match. The CDR3 sequence: CASSLEGQGLAEQYF. The CDR3 DNA reads as TGTGCCAGCAGCTTAGAGGGACAGGGCTTGGCCGAGCAGTACTTC. The whole variable domain, remainder taken from reference TRBV7-9 and TRBJ2-7, is DTGVSQNPRHKITKRGQNVTFRCDPISEHNRLYWYRQTLGQGPEFLTYFQNEAQLEKSRLLSDRFSAERPKGSFSTLEIQRTEQGDSAMYLCASSLEGQGLAEQYFGPGTRLTVT.

Points on this clonotype: This may be a read error: a much more frequent sequence differs by one nucleotide. This chain joins TRBV14 and TRBJ2-5; D call uncertain. This CDR3 region has 13 residues. Germline CDR1 is SGHDN and CDR2 is FVKESK. CDR3 DNA sequence: TGTGCCGGCAGCCCATCCTCGGGAGAGACCCAGTACTTC. Its translation: CAGSPSSGETQYF.

This clonotype was seen repeatedly, ten times or more. The gene calls are TRBV29-1 and TRBJ1-1; D possibly corresponds to TRBD1 (5 bases). Trimming removed 7 bases from V and 2 bases from J, with 14 bases in between. The CDR3 is made up of 13 amino acids. Germline V gene sequence: CDR1 SQVTM, CDR2 ANQGSEA. CDR3 in amino acids: CSALNGGNTEAFF. Here the CDR3 DNA reads TGCAGCGCCTTAAACGGGGGTAACACTGAAGCTTTCTTT.

There are many counts of this clonotype. The chain carries TRBV5-1 and TRBJ1-1; D is perhaps TRBD1 (5 bases). This CDR3 has 15 residues. Germline CDR1 and CDR2: SGHRS and YFSETQ. V was pared by 0 bases and J by 4 bases, with 13 bases between. The CDR3 region has the DNA TGCGCCAGCAGCTTGGATGGCAGGGCCGGCACTGAAGCTTTCTTT. Residues: CASSLDGRAGTEAFF.

This clonotype was recorded many times. This chain connects TRBV7-8 to TRBJ2-4; tentative D call: TRBD2 (5 bases). Trimming pared 4 bases from V and 0 bases from J, leaving 19 bases between. CDR1 and CDR2 from the germline V gene are SGHVS and FQNEAQ. There are 18 residues in the CDR3. The chain's CDR3 is CASSSRTQRRIAKNIQYF. The DNA for the CDR3 is TGTGCCAGCAGCTCACGTACGCAGAGGAGGATAGCCAAAAACATTCAGTACTTC.

This clonotype has a count of ten or more. The rearrangement links TRBV11-3 to TRBJ2-1, with 7 positions matching TRBD1. Germline assignment: CDR1 SGHNT and CDR2 YENEEA. The CDR3 spans 17 residues. Germline trimming cut 4 bases from V and 4 bases from J; bases unmatched to any gene: 13. The CDR3 bases are TGTGCCAGCAGCTCCCGGTCTCGCTCAGGGGGTTACAATGAGCAGTTCTTC. It yields the protein CASSSRSRSGGYNEQFF.

In this sample, this clonotype turned up many times. This chain joins TRBV18 and TRBJ1-6; the D is unclear. Trimming pared 1 base from V and 7 bases from J, leaving 5 bases between. Germline CDR1 reads KGHSH; CDR2 reads LQKENI. The CDR3 has 13 residues. In DNA form, the CDR3 reads TGTGCCAGCTCACCACGGGAAAATTCACCCCTCCACTTT. Residues: CASSPRENSPLHF.